Shown below are 8 T cell receptor beta chains from a single sample sequenced in a study of T-cell memory formation after mild COVID-19. MiXCR was run by TCRdb on the 5' RACE reads, yielding one entry per CDR3 protein. The sample shows just under 150,000 distinct CDR3 sequences, 15% to 20% of them seen only once. The sample taken for sequencing was PBMCs or a T cell subset sorted from them (not recorded which). The receptors come from an adult woman who had mild COVID-19 (a few samples of this study predate the infection). Cell type and time point are not known.

This clonotype was found once. This chain links TRBV29-1 with TRBJ1-2, with D uncertain. The germline V gene has CDR1 SQVTM and CDR2 ANQGSEA. V was pared by 4 bases and J by 8 bases, with 17 bases between. This CDR3 is built from 13 residues. The CDR3 DNA reads as TGCAGCGTTGTGATACCTGGACTAGGAGGCTACACCTTC. It yields the protein CSVVIPGLGGYTF.

V gene TRBV11-1 combines with J gene TRBJ2-3; tentative D call: TRBD2 (6 bases). V lost 2 bases and J 2 bases, leaving 11 bases between the germline ends. The CDR3 runs to 15 residues. The germline V gene encodes CDR1 SGHAT and CDR2 FQDESV (reference sequence). CDR3: CASSLRLATTDTQYF. In nucleotides, the CDR3 is TGTGCCAGCAGCTTAAGGCTAGCGACCACAGATACGCAGTATTTT.

V gene TRBV12-3 or TRBV12-4 combines with J gene TRBJ2-2, with 7 bases matching TRBD1. The CDR3 runs 15 residues. V was pared by 5 bases and J by 6 bases, with 9 bases of the junction left unmatched. The CDR3 sequence is CASSPPGGVAGELFF. CDR3 bases: TGTGCCAGCAGTCCCCCAGGGGGAGTGGCCGGGGAGCTGTTTTTT.

This clonotype was detected only a few times. The rearrangement uses TRBV14 and TRBJ2-2; 7 bases fit TRBD1. Germline-derived CDR1 and CDR2 are SGHDN and FVKESK. CDR3 length: 16 residues. V lost 3 bases, J lost 8 bases, and 12 bases stayed unmatched. CDR3 sequence: CASSHARDSTEGELFF. The CDR3 DNA is TGTGCCAGCAGCCATGCCCGGGACAGCACGGAGGGGGAGCTGTTTTTT.

The chain combines TRBV20-1 with TRBJ1-1; no firm D call. V was clipped by 1 base and J by 4 bases, with 19 bases between them. This CDR3 has 16 amino acids. Looked up from germline, CDR1 is DFQATT and CDR2 is SNEGSKA (reference sequence). CDR3 region: CSARGENPGSATEAFF. The DNA of the CDR3 is TGCAGTGCTAGAGGGGAGAACCCGGGGTCGGCCACTGAAGCTTTCTTT.

This clonotype occurred a few times. The V gene is TRBV7-3, the J gene TRBJ1-2, with 9 bases that match TRBD1. J was trimmed by 4 bases and V by 5 bases; bases with no gene match: 8. There are 15 residues in the CDR3. Germline V gives CDR1 SGHTA, CDR2 FQGTGA. CDR3 in amino acids: CASSPSGTGTYGYTF. CDR3 bases: TGTGCCAGCAGCCCGAGCGGGACAGGGACCTATGGCTACACCTTC.

This clonotype has just a few counts. The chain couples TRBV7-7 to TRBJ2-7; the D gene is possibly TRBD2 (5 bases). The germline gives CDR1 SSHAT, CDR2 FNYEAQ (reference sequence). This CDR3 is 16 amino acids long. V dropped 5 bases and J dropped 6 bases, with 23 bases sitting between them. The CDR3 here is CASSPGRGRMECEQYF. DNA of the CDR3: TGTGCCAGCAGCCCCGGGCGAGGGCGTATGGAGTGCGAGCAGTACTTC. Based on the CDR3 plus reference TRBV7-7 and TRBJ2-7, the full variable domain is GAGVSQSPRYKVTKRGQDVTLRCDPISSHATLYWYQQALGQGPEFLTYFNYEAQPDKSGLPSDRFSAERPEGSISTLTIQRTEQRDSAMYRCASSPGRGRMECEQYFGPGTRLTVT.

The V and J genes are TRBV29-1 and TRBJ2-3, with D unclear. This CDR3 spans 10 amino acids. Germline values: CDR1 SQVTM, CDR2 ANQGSEA. Trimming pared 6 bases from V and 1 base from J, leaving 2 bases between. The CDR3 DNA reads TGCAGCGTAGGCACAGATACGCAGTATTTT. This sequence encodes CSVGTDTQYF.